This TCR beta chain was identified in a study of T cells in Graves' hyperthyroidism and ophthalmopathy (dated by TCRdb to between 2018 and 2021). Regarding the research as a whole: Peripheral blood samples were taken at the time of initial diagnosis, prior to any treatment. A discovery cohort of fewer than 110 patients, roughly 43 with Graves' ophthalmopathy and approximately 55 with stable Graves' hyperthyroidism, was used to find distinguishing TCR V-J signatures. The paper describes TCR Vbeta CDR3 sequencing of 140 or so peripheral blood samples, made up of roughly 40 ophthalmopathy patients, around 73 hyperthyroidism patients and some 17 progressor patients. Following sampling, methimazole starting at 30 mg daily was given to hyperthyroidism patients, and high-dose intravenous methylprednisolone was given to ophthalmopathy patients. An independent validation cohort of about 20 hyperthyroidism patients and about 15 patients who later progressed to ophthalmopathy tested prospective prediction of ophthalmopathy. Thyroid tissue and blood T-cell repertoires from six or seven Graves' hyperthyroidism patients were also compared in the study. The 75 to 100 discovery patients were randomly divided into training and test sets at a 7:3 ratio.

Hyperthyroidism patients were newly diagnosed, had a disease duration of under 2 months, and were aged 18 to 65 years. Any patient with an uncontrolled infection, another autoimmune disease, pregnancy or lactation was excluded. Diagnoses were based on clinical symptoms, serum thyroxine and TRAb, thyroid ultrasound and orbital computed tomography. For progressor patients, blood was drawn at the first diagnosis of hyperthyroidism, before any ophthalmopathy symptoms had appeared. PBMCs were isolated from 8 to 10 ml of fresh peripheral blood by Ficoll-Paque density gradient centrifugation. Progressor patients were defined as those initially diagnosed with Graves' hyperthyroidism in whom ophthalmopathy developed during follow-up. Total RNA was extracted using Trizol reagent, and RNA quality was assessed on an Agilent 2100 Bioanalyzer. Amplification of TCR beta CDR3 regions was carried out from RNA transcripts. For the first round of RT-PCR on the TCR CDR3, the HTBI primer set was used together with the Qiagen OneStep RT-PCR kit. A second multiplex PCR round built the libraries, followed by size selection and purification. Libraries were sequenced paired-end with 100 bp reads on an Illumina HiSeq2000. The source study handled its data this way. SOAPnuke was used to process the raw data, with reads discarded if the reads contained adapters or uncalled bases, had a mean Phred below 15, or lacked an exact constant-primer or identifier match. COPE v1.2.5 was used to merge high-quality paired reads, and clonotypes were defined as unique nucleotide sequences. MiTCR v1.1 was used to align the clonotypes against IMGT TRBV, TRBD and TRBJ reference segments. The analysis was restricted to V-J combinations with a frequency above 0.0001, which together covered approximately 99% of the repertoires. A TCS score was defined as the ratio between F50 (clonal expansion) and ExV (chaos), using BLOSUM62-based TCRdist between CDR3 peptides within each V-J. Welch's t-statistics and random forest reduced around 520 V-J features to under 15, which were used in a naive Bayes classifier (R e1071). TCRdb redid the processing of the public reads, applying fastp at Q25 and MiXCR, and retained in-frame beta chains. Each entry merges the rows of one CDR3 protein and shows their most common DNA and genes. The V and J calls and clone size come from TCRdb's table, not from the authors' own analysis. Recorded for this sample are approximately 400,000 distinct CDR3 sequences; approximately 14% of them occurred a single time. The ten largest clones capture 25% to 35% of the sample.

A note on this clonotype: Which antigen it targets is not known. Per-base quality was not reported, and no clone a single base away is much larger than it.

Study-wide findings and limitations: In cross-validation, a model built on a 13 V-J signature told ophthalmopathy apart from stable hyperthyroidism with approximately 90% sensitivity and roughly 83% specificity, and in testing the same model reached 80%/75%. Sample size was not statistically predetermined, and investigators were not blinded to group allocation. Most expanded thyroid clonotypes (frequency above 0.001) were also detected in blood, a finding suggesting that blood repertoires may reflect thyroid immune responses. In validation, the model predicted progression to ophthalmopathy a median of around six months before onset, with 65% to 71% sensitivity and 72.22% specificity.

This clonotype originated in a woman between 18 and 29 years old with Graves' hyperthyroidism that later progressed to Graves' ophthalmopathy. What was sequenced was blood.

The CDR3 has the sequence CASSSEEREGGNEQFF. The bases read TGTGCCAGCAGCTCCGAAGAGCGGGAGGGGGGGAATGAGCAGTTCTTC. The sequence links TRBV7-6 to TRBJ2-1; 10 junctional bases match TRBD2. CDR1 is given as SGHVS and CDR2 as FNYEAQ, both from the germline V gene. Including the terminal cysteine and phenylalanine, the CDR3 comprises 16 residues. Here the CDR3 DNA is all that survives: 48 bases in frame from base 1. Compared with germline, V lacks 4 bases and J lacks 7 bases; bases without a gene match: 10.